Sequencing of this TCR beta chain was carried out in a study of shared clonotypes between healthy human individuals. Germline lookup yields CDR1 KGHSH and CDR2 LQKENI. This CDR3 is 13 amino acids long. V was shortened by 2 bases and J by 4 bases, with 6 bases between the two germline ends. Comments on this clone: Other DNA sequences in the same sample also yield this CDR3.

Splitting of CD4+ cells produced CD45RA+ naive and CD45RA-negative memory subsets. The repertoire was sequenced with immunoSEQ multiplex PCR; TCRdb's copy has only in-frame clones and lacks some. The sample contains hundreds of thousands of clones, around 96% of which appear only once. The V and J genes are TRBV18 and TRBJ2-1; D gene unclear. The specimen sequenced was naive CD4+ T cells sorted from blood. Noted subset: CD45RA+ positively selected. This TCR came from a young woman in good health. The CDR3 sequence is CASSPTTYNEQFF. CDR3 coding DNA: TGTGCCAGCTCACCAACCACTTACAATGAGCAGTTCTTC.